This TCR beta chain came from a study of beta chain features in type 1 diabetes. Findings and limits, study-wide: There were fewer insertions and more deletions at the VDJ junctions of type 1 diabetes patients.

As every portion of the isolated RNA was reverse transcribed, the sequencing read expressed TCRB transcripts. Clones were read by immunoSEQ multiplex PCR, and TCRdb kept only the in-frame ones, dropping some. The sample contains 35,000 or so clones, about 65% of which appear only once. There are a few counts of this clone. Its antigen is still unknown. The J segment lost 5 bases and the V segment lost 6 bases, leaving 10 bases of the junction unmatched. Germline lookup yields CDR1 SQVTM and CDR2 ANQGSEA. This CDR3 contains 14 residues. The chain combines TRBV29-1 with TRBJ2-7; 10 bases line up with TRBD2. Sequencing was performed on Tregs from blood. The receptor was derived from a woman in her twenties or thirties in good health. As DNA, the CDR3 is TGCAGCGTAGTACTAGCGGGAAGATCCGACGAGCAGTACTTC. It translates to CSVVLAGRSDEQYF.